Detailed here is one T cell receptor beta chain. Germline CDR1 SGHNT, CDR2 YYREEE (reference sequence). V was trimmed by 0 bases and J by 3 bases, leaving 12 bases between them. The CDR3 extends over 15 amino acids. The sample comes from a study of T cell responses to AZD1222 COVID-19 vaccine. Clones were sequenced by immunoSEQ multiplex PCR, and TCRdb holds only the in-frame ones, with some missing. The sample lists approximately 100,000 clones, around 94% occurring once. The sequences come from peripheral blood, collected on day 0 of AZD1222 vaccination. The gene calls are TRBV5-4 and TRBJ1-1, with unresolved D. The sequence came from an adult in good health. The CDR3 protein is CASSLAAPQYTEAFF. CDR3 in DNA: TGTGCCAGCAGCTTGGCTGCCCCACAGTACACTGAAGCTTTCTTT.